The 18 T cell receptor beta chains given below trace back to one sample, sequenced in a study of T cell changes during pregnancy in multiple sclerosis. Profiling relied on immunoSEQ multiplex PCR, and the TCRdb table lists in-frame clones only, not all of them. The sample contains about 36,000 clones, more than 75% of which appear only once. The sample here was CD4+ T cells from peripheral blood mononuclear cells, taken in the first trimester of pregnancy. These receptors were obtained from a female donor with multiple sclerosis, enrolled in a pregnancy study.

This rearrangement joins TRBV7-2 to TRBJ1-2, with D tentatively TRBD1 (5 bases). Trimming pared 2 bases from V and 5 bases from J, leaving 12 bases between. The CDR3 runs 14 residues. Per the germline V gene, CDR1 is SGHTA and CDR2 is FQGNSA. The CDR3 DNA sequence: TGTGCCAGCAGCTTAAGTGCAGGGACTTATGGCTACACCTTC. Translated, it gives CASSLSAGTYGYTF.

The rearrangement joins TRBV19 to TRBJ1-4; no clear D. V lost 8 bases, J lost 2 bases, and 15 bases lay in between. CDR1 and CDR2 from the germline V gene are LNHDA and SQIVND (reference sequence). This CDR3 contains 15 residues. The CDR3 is CASGPGARTNEKLFF. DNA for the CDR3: TGTGCCAGTGGCCCGGGAGCAAGGACTAATGAAAAACTGTTTTTT.

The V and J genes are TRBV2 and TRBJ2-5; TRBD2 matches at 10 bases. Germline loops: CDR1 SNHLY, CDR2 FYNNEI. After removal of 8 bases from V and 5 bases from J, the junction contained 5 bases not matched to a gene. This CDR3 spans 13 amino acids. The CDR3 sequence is CASCSGGRETQYF. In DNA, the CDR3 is TGTGCCAGCTGTAGCGGGGGGCGGGAGACCCAGTACTTC.

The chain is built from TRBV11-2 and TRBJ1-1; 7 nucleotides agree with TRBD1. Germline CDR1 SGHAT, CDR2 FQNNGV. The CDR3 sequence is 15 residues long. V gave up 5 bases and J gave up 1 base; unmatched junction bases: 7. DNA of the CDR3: TGTGCCAGCAGCGCGAACAGGGGCGAGAACACTGAAGCTTTCTTT. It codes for CASSANRGENTEAFF.

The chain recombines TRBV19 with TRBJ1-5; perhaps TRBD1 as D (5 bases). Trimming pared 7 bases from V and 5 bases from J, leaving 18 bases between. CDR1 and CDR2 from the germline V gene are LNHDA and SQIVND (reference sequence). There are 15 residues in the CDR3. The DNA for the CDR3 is TGTGCCAGTACCCCTGAAGGAACAGGATATCAGCCCCAGCATTTT. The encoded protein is CASTPEGTGYQPQHF.

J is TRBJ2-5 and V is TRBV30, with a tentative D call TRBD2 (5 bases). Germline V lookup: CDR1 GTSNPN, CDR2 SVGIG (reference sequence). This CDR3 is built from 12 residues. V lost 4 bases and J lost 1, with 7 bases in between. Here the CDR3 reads CAWTGGQETQYF. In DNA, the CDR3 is TGTGCCTGGACAGGAGGCCAAGAGACCCAGTACTTC. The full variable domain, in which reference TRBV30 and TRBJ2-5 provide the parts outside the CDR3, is SQTIHQWPATLVQPVGSPLSLECTVEGTSNPNLYWYRQAAGRGLQLLFYSVGIGQISSEVPQNLSASRPQDRQFILSSKKLLLSDSGFYLCAWTGGQETQYFGPGTRLLVL.

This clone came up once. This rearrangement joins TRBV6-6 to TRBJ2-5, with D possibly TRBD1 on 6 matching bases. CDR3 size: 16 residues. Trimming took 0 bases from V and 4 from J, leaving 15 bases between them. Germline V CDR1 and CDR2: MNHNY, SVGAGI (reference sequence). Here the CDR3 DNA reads TGTGCCAGCAGTTACTCGAACAGGGCTGACGGAGAGACCCAGTACTTC. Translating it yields CASSYSNRADGETQYF.

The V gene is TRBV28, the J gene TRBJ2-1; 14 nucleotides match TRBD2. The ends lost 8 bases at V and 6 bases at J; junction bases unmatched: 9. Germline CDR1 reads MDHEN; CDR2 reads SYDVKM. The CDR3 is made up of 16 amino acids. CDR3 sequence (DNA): TGTGCCAGCGGATTCCCCGGGACTAGCGGGAGCAATGAGCAGTTCTTC. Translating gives CASGFPGTSGSNEQFF.

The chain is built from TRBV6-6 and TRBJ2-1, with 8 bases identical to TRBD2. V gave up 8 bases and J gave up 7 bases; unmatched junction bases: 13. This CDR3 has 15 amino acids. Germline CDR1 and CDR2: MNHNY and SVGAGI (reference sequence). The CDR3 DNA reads TGTGCCAGCTGGTCAAAGGGGAGCGGGAGAAATGAGCAGTTCTTC. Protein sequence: CASWSKGSGRNEQFF.

In DNA form, the CDR3 reads TGTGCCAGCAGTTTAATGCCTAGATTCTCCTACGAGCAGTACTTC. Translated, it gives CASSLMPRFSYEQYF. The chain joins TRBV27 to TRBJ2-7; D not certain. Trimming removed 2 bases at V and 0 bases at J, with 11 bases between. The CDR3 is made up of 15 amino acids. The germline CDR1 and CDR2 sequences are MNHEY and SMNVEV (reference sequence).

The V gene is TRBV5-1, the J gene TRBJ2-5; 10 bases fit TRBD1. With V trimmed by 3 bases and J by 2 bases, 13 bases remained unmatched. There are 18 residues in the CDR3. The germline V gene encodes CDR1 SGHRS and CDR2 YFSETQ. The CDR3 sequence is CASSSFGRTGGLQETQYF. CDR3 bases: TGCGCCAGCAGCTCCTTCGGCCGGACAGGGGGACTTCAAGAGACCCAGTACTTC.

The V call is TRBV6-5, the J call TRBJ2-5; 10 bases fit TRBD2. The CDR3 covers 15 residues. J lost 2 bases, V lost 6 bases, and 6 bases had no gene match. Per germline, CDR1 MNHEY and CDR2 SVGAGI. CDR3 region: CASRKRGGWQETQYF. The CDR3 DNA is TGTGCCAGCAGGAAGCGGGGGGGTTGGCAAGAGACCCAGTACTTC.

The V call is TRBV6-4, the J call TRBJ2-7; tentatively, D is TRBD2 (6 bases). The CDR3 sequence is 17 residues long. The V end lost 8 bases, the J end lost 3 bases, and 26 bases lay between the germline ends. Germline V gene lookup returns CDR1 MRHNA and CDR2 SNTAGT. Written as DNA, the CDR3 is TGTGCCAGCGGCGCAATCTGGGGGAGGAACGGATTCTACGAGCAGTACTTC. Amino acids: CASGAIWGRNGFYEQYF.

CDR3 protein: CASTGTSPSDTQYF. CDR3 nucleotides: TGTGCCAGCACCGGGACTAGCCCCTCAGATACGCAGTATTTT. This rearrangement joins TRBV6-6 to TRBJ2-3; 9 nucleotides agree with TRBD2. Per germline, CDR1 MNHNY and CDR2 SVGAGI (reference sequence). The trim removed 7 bases at V and 4 bases at J, leaving 6 bases unmatched. The CDR3 totals 14 residues.

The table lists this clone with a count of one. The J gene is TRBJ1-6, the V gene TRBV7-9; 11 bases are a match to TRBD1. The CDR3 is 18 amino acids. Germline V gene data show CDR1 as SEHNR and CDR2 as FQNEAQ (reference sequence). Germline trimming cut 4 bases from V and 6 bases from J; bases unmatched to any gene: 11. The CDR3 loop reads CASSSPPGQGVGNSPLHF. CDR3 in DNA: TGTGCCAGCAGCTCGCCACCGGGACAGGGGGTAGGTAATTCACCCCTCCACTTT.

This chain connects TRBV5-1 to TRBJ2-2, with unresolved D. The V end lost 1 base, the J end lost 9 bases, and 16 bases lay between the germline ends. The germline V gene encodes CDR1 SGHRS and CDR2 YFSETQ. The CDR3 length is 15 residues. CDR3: CASSLMAGETRELFF. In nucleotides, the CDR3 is TGCGCCAGCAGCTTGATGGCAGGCGAGACGAGGGAGCTGTTTTTT.

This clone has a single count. CDR3 sequence (DNA): TGTGCCAGCAGGGAGCTAGGGGTTAACTATGGCTACACCTTC. Amino acids: CASRELGVNYGYTF. The V call is TRBV2, the J call TRBJ1-2; D possibly corresponds to TRBD1 (5 bases). Germline V lookup: CDR1 SNHLY, CDR2 FYNNEI. V was shortened by 6 bases and J by 1 base, with 12 bases between the two germline ends. This CDR3 is built from 14 residues.

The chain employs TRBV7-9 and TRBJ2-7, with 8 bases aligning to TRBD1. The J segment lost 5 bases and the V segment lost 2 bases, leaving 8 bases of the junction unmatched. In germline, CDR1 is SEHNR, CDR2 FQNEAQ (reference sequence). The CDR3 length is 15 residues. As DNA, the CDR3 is TGTGCCAGCAGCTTAATCTTAACAGGGGGTGACGAGCAGTACTTC. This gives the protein CASSLILTGGDEQYF.